The 10 T cell receptor beta chains listed next were all sequenced from one sample in a study of blood T cell repertoires in COVID-19. TCRdb's copy holds only in-frame clones and misses some; the assay was immunoSEQ multiplex PCR. Counted here are approximately 350,000 clones, about 88% occurring once; the ten biggest clones make up about 7%. The specimen was peripheral blood. These receptors all come from a woman in her 70s with COVID-19, enrolled during active disease.

The chain couples TRBV5-1 to TRBJ1-2; maybe TRBD1 (5 bases). V lost 0 bases and J 5 bases, leaving 17 bases between the germline ends. The CDR3 is made up of 16 amino acids. CDR1 is SGHRS, CDR2 YFSETQ, per germline. The chain's CDR3 is CASSLGQRRGLYGYTF. The CDR3, as DNA: TGCGCCAGCAGCTTGGGACAGCGAAGGGGCCTTTATGGCTACACCTTC.

The chain has TRBV18 and TRBJ1-5; D unresolved. Trimming removed 5 bases from V and 1 base from J, with 6 bases in between. This CDR3 has 13 amino acids. The V gene's germline CDR1 is KGHSH and CDR2 LQKENI. CDR3 coding DNA: TGTGCCAGCTCAGGGGAGAGCAATCAGCCCCAGCATTTT. Its protein is CASSGESNQPQHF.

This clone was seen once. The chain uses TRBV6-2 or TRBV6-3 and TRBJ1-2, with TRBD1 matching 7 bases. In germline, CDR1 is MNHEY, CDR2 SVGEGT. This CDR3 is built from 14 residues. V lost 6 bases to trimming and J lost 2 bases; unmatched junction nucleotides: 6. CDR3 coding DNA: TGTGCCAGCAGCCAAGCGACAGGGAACTATGGCTACACCTTC. Translated: CASSQATGNYGYTF.

The gene calls are TRBV24-1 and TRBJ2-1, with a weak D call TRBD1 (6 bases). V was trimmed by 4 bases and J by 0 bases, leaving 12 bases between them. This CDR3 contains 16 residues. CDR1 KGHDR and CDR2 SFDVKD come from the germline V gene. For the CDR3, the DNA is TGTGCCACCAGTGACCAGGACAGTCACTCCTACAATGAGCAGTTCTTC. This gives the protein CATSDQDSHSYNEQFF.

The genes are TRBV4-3 and TRBJ1-1, with TRBD1 as a possible D gene (5 bases). This CDR3 has 15 residues. Trimming left V 0 bases short and J 8 bases short, with 16 bases between. Germline V gives CDR1 LGHNA, CDR2 YSLEER. CDR3 residues: CASSQDRSERTEAFF. Written as DNA, the CDR3 is TGCGCCAGCAGCCAAGATAGGTCAGAAAGGACAGAAGCTTTCTTT.

The chain has TRBV18 and TRBJ1-1; perhaps TRBD1 as D (6 bases). Trimming took 1 base from V and 2 from J, leaving 11 bases between them. CDR3 length: 15 residues. Germline CDR1 and CDR2: KGHSH and LQKENI. DNA for the CDR3: TGTGCCAGCTCACCACTTTCAGGGGACAACACTGAAGCTTTCTTT. Its translation is CASSPLSGDNTEAFF.

J is TRBJ2-5 and V is TRBV29-1; D perhaps matches TRBD2 (5 bases). Germline V gene sequence: CDR1 SQVTM, CDR2 ANQGSEA. The CDR3 length is 12 residues. The V end was cut by 5 bases, the J end by 5 bases, with 12 bases between. CDR3 bases: TGCAGCGTTCGGAGGCAGATGGAGACCCAGTACTTC. Protein product: CSVRRQMETQYF.

This chain joins TRBV30 and TRBJ1-5; maybe TRBD1 (6 bases). Germline V CDR1 and CDR2: GTSNPN, SVGIG (reference sequence). The V and J ends lost 3 bases and 0 bases respectively, with 6 bases between them. The CDR3 sequence is 13 residues long. In DNA, the CDR3 is TGTGCCTGGAGGGGGGCTAGCAATCAGCCCCAGCATTTT. It codes for CAWRGASNQPQHF.

This chain uses TRBV7-9 with TRBJ1-5; weak D call: TRBD1 (6 bases). V lost 1 base and J lost 5, with 9 bases in between. From germline, CDR1 is SEHNR and CDR2 FQNEAQ (reference sequence). This CDR3 is built from 14 residues. The CDR3: CASSLGQGHQPQHF. CDR3 DNA sequence: TGTGCCAGCAGCTTAGGGCAGGGGCATCAGCCCCAGCATTTT. Full variable domain (remainder filled in from reference TRBV7-9 and TRBJ1-5): DTGVSQNPRHKITKRGQNVTFRCDPISEHNRLYWYRQTLGQGPEFLTYFQNEAQLEKSRLLSDRFSAERPKGSFSTLEIQRTEQGDSAMYLCASSLGQGHQPQHFGDGTRLSIL.

CDR3 protein: CASSPGAPGDLETQYF. CDR3 DNA sequence: TGTGCCAGCTCACCCGGGGCCCCAGGGGATCTGGAGACCCAGTACTTC. The rearrangement links TRBV18 to TRBJ2-5; a possible D gene is TRBD1 (6 bases). Germline assignment: CDR1 KGHSH and CDR2 LQKENI. V shed 3 bases and J shed 5 bases, with 19 bases lying between them. This CDR3 is built from 16 residues.